The 28 T cell receptor beta chains listed next were all sequenced from one sample in a study of sequential checkpoint blockade in melanoma. The treatment: randomized to nivolumab then ipilimumab (arm A) or the reverse (arm B). Data came from immunoSEQ multiplex PCR; TCRdb stores just in-frame clones and leaves some out. The data contain 6,000 to 8,000 clones, approximately 20% of them singletons. The input for sequencing was tumor tissue (inferred from file names), taken from a patient given nivolumab and ipilimumab in sequence. The origin of the receptors is a human donor with melanoma.

This clone is termed medium-sized. J is TRBJ1-4 and V is TRBV18; D perhaps matches TRBD1 (5 bases). CDR3 size: 14 residues. Looked up from germline, CDR1 is KGHSH and CDR2 is LQKENI. With 2 bases removed from V and 7 bases from J, the gap between germline ends came to 11 bases. In DNA form, the CDR3 reads TGTGCCAGCTCACCAAGGGGAGGAGGTGAAAAACTGTTTTTT. This gives the protein CASSPRGGGEKLFF. The variable domain in full, completed from reference TRBV18 and TRBJ1-4, reads NAGVMQNPRHLVRRRGQEARLRCSPMKGHSHVYWYRQLPEEGLKFMVYLQKENIIDESGMPKERFSAEFPKEGPSILRIQQVVRGDSAAYFCASSPRGGGEKLFFGSGTQLSVL.

V gene TRBV11-3 combines with J gene TRBJ1-5; D is perhaps TRBD1 (5 bases). Germline CDR1 reads SGHNT; CDR2 reads YENEEA. The CDR3 consists of 18 residues. V was trimmed by 4 bases and J by 2 bases, leaving 21 bases between them. The CDR3 nucleotides read TGTGCCAGCAGCTCCCTTTCATCGGGGGACGTTGGCAATCAGCCCCAGCATTTT. As protein: CASSSLSSGDVGNQPQHF. Variable domain in full (rest from reference TRBV11-3 and TRBJ1-5): EAGVVQSPRYKIIEKKQPVAFWCNPISGHNTLYWYLQNLGQGPELLIRYENEEAVDDSQLPKDRFSAERLKGVDSTLKIQPAELGDSAVYLCASSSLSSGDVGNQPQHFGDGTRLSIL.

The chain recombines TRBV12-5 with TRBJ2-7; 7 bases agree with TRBD1. Germline CDR1 is LGHNT and CDR2 is FRNRAP. The J segment lost 5 bases and the V segment lost 2 bases, leaving 9 bases of the junction unmatched. The length of the CDR3 is 15 residues. The CDR3 loop reads CASGLPQTGSHEQYF. In DNA form, the CDR3 reads TGTGCTAGTGGTTTGCCCCAGACAGGGAGCCACGAGCAGTACTTC. The full variable domain, with the rest looked up from reference TRBV12-5 and TRBJ2-7, is DARVTQTPRHKVTEMGQEVTMRCQPILGHNTVFWYRQTMMQGLELLAYFRNRAPLDDSGMPKDRFSAEMPDATLATLKIQPSEPRDSAVYFCASGLPQTGSHEQYFGPGTRLTVT.

The V call is TRBV29-1, the J call TRBJ1-5; TRBD1 aligns across 9 bases. The CDR3 has 13 amino acids. J gave up 7 bases and V 4 bases, and 5 bases lay outside the gene matches. The germline CDR1 and CDR2 sequences are SQVTM and ANQGSEA. The CDR3 DNA follows: TGCAGCGTTGGGGGGACAGGGATGCAGCCCCAGCATTTT. Its protein product is CSVGGTGMQPQHF. Full variable domain (rest looked up from reference TRBV29-1 and TRBJ1-5): SAVISQKPSRDICQRGTSLTIQCQVDSQVTMMFWYRQQPGQSLTLIATANQGSEATYESGFVIDKFPISRPNLTFSTLTVSNMSPEDSSIYLCSVGGTGMQPQHFGDGTRLSIL.

This clone was seen a few times. The chain has TRBV29-1 and TRBJ2-3; D uncertain. Germline values: CDR1 SQVTM, CDR2 ANQGSEA. Trimming left V 2 bases short and J 4 bases short, with 10 bases between. This CDR3 is built from 13 residues. This CDR3 is CSVESSAADTQYF. The CDR3 bases are TGCAGCGTTGAAAGCAGCGCGGCAGATACGCAGTATTTT.

Only a few counts were recorded for this clone. V gene TRBV4-1 combines with J gene TRBJ2-4, with D maybe TRBD1 (5 bases). The germline gives CDR1 MGHRA, CDR2 YSYEKL. V was pared by 2 bases and J by 8 bases, with 16 bases between. The CDR3 sequence is 15 residues long. The CDR3 DNA sequence: TGCGCCAGCAGCCAACAGGCCTTTCCCAGGGACATTCAGTACTTC. Translation: CASSQQAFPRDIQYF.

This clone was counted at least ten times. The gene calls are TRBV11-3 and TRBJ2-5; 8 bases fit TRBD2. Germline V gene data show CDR1 as SGHNT and CDR2 as YENEEA. The CDR3 runs 14 residues. V was clipped by 4 bases and J by 4 bases; unmatched bases: 5. The CDR3 reads CASSSGGAGETQYF. The DNA for the CDR3 is TGTGCCAGCAGCTCCGGGGGGGCGGGAGAGACCCAGTACTTC.

This sequence joins TRBV12-5 and TRBJ1-1; D may be TRBD1 (5 bases). CDR1 and CDR2 (germline): LGHNT, FRNRAP. Trimming shortened V by 7 bases and J by 0 bases, and 9 bases separated the two germline ends. The CDR3 loop spans 13 amino acids. CDR3 protein: CASAQTVNTEAFF. The DNA of the CDR3 is TGTGCTAGTGCCCAGACAGTGAACACTGAAGCTTTCTTT.

The chain combines TRBV6-8 with TRBJ1-6; 9 bases line up with TRBD1. Germline V gene data show CDR1 as MNHGY and CDR2 as SAAAGT. V shed 5 bases, J shed 11 bases, and the junction held 4 bases outside the gene matches. There are 13 residues in the CDR3. The CDR3, as DNA: TGTGCCAGCAGTGGGACAGGGAGGCCACCCCTCCACTTT. Its translation: CASSGTGRPPLHF.

The chain recombines TRBV30 with TRBJ1-1, with TRBD1 matching 7 bases. This CDR3 is 15 amino acids long. With 3 bases clipped from V and 5 bases from J, the junction kept 12 bases outside the gene matches. Germline values: CDR1 GTSNPN, CDR2 SVGIG (reference sequence). The CDR3 DNA sequence: TGTGCCTGGAGGGGGGCGACAGGGAGGTTGACTGAAGCTTTCTTT. Residues: CAWRGATGRLTEAFF.

This clone was picked up a small number of times. The chain is built from TRBV9 and TRBJ1-5, with D possibly TRBD1 on 5 matching bases. V was pared by 6 bases and J by 6 bases, with 22 bases between. CDR1 is SGDLS and CDR2 is YYNGEE in the germline V gene. This CDR3 contains 16 residues. CDR3 coding DNA: TGTGCCAGCACAAGAATAGACAGCACCTCGGGTCAGCCCCAGCATTTT. This encodes CASTRIDSTSGQPQHF.

There are a few counts of this clone. The chain links TRBV5-1 to TRBJ2-5; 9 bases align to TRBD2. The CDR3 has 15 residues. The germline V gene encodes CDR1 SGHRS and CDR2 YFSETQ. J lost 4 bases, V lost 6 bases, and 10 bases had no gene match. The DNA of the CDR3 is TGCGCCAGCACCGCGGGGGGGCAGGCAGGAGAGACCCAGTACTTC. It yields the protein CASTAGGQAGETQYF.

This clone is categorized as medium-sized. CDR3 amino acids: CASLRGSTNEKLFF. As DNA, the CDR3 is TGTGCCAGCCTGAGGGGCAGTACTAATGAAAAACTGTTTTTT. The chain joins TRBV9 to TRBJ1-4; a possible D gene is TRBD1 (5 bases). Germline V CDR1 and CDR2: SGDLS, YYNGEE. CDR3 size: 14 residues. V was shortened by 7 bases and J by 2 bases, with 12 bases between the two germline ends.

The chain couples TRBV18 to TRBJ1-2, with TRBD1 as a possible D gene (5 bases). The CDR3 is 13 amino acids. CDR1 and CDR2 (germline): KGHSH, LQKENI. Trimming pared 6 bases from V and 1 base from J, leaving 9 bases between. The CDR3 reads CASSEQVNYGYTF. The CDR3 DNA follows: TGTGCCAGCTCGGAACAGGTTAACTATGGCTACACCTTC.

This clone was found many times. The chain recombines TRBV4-1 with TRBJ2-7; D may be TRBD2 (6 bases). The CDR3 has 16 amino acids. Germline CDR1 MGHRA, CDR2 YSYEKL. Trimming shortened V by 0 bases and J by 2 bases, and 14 bases separated the two germline ends. The CDR3 loop reads CASSQDGTGDPYEQYF. The CDR3 DNA reads as TGCGCCAGCAGCCAAGATGGTACGGGAGACCCCTACGAGCAGTACTTC.

The rearrangement joins TRBV30 to TRBJ1-4; TRBD1 aligns across 7 bases. The CDR3 length is 14 residues. The germline V gene encodes CDR1 GTSNPN and CDR2 SVGIG (reference sequence). J lost 6 bases, V lost 0 bases, and 4 bases had no gene match. CDR3 DNA sequence: TGTGCCTGGAGTGTACAGGGGAGGGATGAAAAACTGTTTTTT. Its protein product is CAWSVQGRDEKLFF.

This clone was seen ten or more times. The CDR3 sequence: CASSVDRFGDEAFF. Written as DNA, the CDR3 is TGTGCCAGCAGCGTAGATCGCTTCGGGGATGAAGCTTTCTTT. The chain couples TRBV9 to TRBJ1-1; no clear D. The CDR3 runs 14 residues. The germline CDR1 and CDR2 sequences are SGDLS and YYNGEE. V was pared by 0 bases and J by 7 bases, with 13 bases between.

As concerns this clone: The read finishes 1 residue shy of the CDR3 end, and the germline J gene is used to complete it. The chain carries TRBV10-3 and TRBJ2-5; D possibly corresponds to TRBD1 (6 bases). The V end lost 0 bases, the J end lost 4 bases, and 12 bases lay between the germline ends. The CDR3 loop spans 15 amino acids. Germline lookup yields CDR1 ENHRY and CDR2 SYGVKD. CDR3 DNA, as far as it was read: TGTGCCATCAGTGAGTCGGTGGGGGCCCCAGAGACCCAGTAC. It specifies CAISESVGAPETQY. The whole CDR3 reads CAISESVGAPETQYF.

This clone was seen more than once but under ten times. The chain links TRBV6-8 to TRBJ2-3; D is unclear. Trimming shortened V by 0 bases and J by 3 bases, and 7 bases separated the two germline ends. In germline, CDR1 is MNHGY, CDR2 SAAAGT. The length of the CDR3 is 14 residues. The CDR3 loop is CASSYSVRTDTQYF. CDR3 in DNA: TGTGCCAGCAGTTACTCGGTCCGAACAGATACGCAGTATTTT.

The chain has TRBV6-8 and TRBJ2-3; D is ambiguous. V was trimmed by 6 bases and J by 6 bases, leaving 13 bases between them. The CDR3 is 13 residues long. Germline V CDR1 and CDR2: MNHGY, SAAAGT. Here the CDR3 reads CASSYRVIDTQYF. CDR3 bases: TGTGCCAGCAGCTATCGCGTTATCGATACGCAGTATTTT.

V gene TRBV15 combines with J gene TRBJ2-7, with D perhaps TRBD2 (7 bases). V was cut by 4 bases and J by 1 base, with 17 bases left in between. This CDR3 has 16 residues. From germline, CDR1 is LNHNV and CDR2 YYDKDF (reference sequence). The CDR3 loop is CATSKAPGEGSYEQYF. In DNA, the CDR3 is TGTGCCACCAGCAAGGCCCCAGGGGAGGGATCCTACGAGCAGTACTTC.

CDR3 residues: CASSPPSREQYF. The CDR3 DNA follows: TGTGCCAGCTCACCACCGTCACGCGAGCAGTACTTC. The chain combines TRBV18 with TRBJ2-7; D not certain. Germline loops: CDR1 KGHSH, CDR2 LQKENI. The CDR3 is 12 residues long. Trimming removed 0 bases at V and 6 bases at J, with 6 bases between.

J is TRBJ2-5 and V is TRBV5-1; the match to TRBD2 covers 11 bases. V shed 1 base and J 4 bases; nucleotides not matched to a gene: 9. The CDR3 is 17 residues long. The germline V gene has CDR1 SGHRS and CDR2 YFSETQ. The CDR3 bases are TGCGCCAGCAGCTTGATAGCGGGGGGGCGTGTCGGAGAGACCCAGTACTTC. It codes for CASSLIAGGRVGETQYF.

This clone has more than one count but fewer than ten. The chain has TRBV9 and TRBJ1-5; D gene ambiguous. With 7 bases removed from V and 5 bases from J, the gap between germline ends came to 13 bases. The CDR3 extends over 13 amino acids. Per the germline V gene, CDR1 is SGDLS and CDR2 is YYNGEE. CDR3 nucleotides: TGTGCCAGCCGGGCCCTTGTAGATCAGCCCCAGCATTTT. Translation: CASRALVDQPQHF.

The chain combines TRBV18 with TRBJ1-6, with D perhaps TRBD1 (6 bases). This CDR3 has 14 residues. The V and J ends lost 6 bases and 10 bases respectively, with 16 bases between them. The germline V gene has CDR1 KGHSH and CDR2 LQKENI. CDR3 sequence reads: CASSLRDIKSPLHF. The DNA for the CDR3 is TGTGCCAGCTCCCTCAGGGACATTAAGTCACCCCTCCACTTT.

This clone was recorded at least ten times. V usage is TRBV9 and J usage is TRBJ1-2; TRBD1 is a possible D gene (6 bases). Trimming shortened V by 5 bases and J by 8 bases, and 19 bases separated the two germline ends. The CDR3 extends over 14 amino acids. CDR1 and CDR2 (germline): SGDLS, YYNGEE. The CDR3 here is CASSDTGALGGYTF. The DNA for the CDR3 is TGTGCCAGCAGTGATACGGGGGCGCTGGGAGGCTACACCTTC. Complete variable domain (other parts from reference TRBV9 and TRBJ1-2): DSGVTQTPKHLITATGQRVTLRCSPRSGDLSVYWYQQSLDQGLQFLIQYYNGEERAKGNILERFSAQQFPDLHSELNLSSLELGDSALYFCASSDTGALGGYTFGSGTRLTVV.

This clone was detected ten times or more. The genes are TRBV11-3 and TRBJ1-1; no clear D gene. Germline lookup yields CDR1 SGHNT and CDR2 YENEEA. CDR3 length equals 14 residues. V was shortened by 1 base and J by 3 bases, with 9 bases between the two germline ends. This chain's CDR3 is CASSLVYLDTEAFF. As DNA, the CDR3 is TGTGCCAGCAGCTTAGTGTATTTGGACACTGAAGCTTTCTTT.

Written as DNA, the CDR3 is TGTGCCAGCTCGCAACAGGGGTCCGACTACGAGCAGTACTTC. Translated: CASSQQGSDYEQYF. The chain joins TRBV18 to TRBJ2-7; 7 bases are shared with TRBD1. The CDR3 is 14 amino acids. Trimming took 6 bases from V and 3 from J; bases not matched to a gene: 8. Per germline, CDR1 KGHSH and CDR2 LQKENI.